What follows are 3 T cell receptor beta chains derived from one specimen sequenced in a study of T cell changes during pregnancy in multiple sclerosis. Clones were sequenced by immunoSEQ multiplex PCR, and TCRdb holds only the in-frame ones, with some missing. The sample carries about 34,000 clones, 90% recorded once. The input for sequencing was CD8+ T cells from peripheral blood mononuclear cells, taken in the first trimester of pregnancy. Receptor source: a female donor with multiple sclerosis, enrolled in a pregnancy study.

The J gene is TRBJ2-6, the V gene TRBV23-1; unclear D gene. TRBV23-1 is given ORF status, its function remaining uncertain. The CDR3 contains 16 residues. V gave up 4 bases and J gave up 0 bases, with 10 bases separating them. In DNA form, the CDR3 reads TGCGCCAGCAGTCCTCAATCGGGCTCTGGGGCCAACGTCCTGACTTTC. Encoded protein: CASSPQSGSGANVLTF.

V and J are TRBV27 and TRBJ2-7; D uncertain. The CDR3 covers 12 residues. Germline V gene lookup returns CDR1 MNHEY and CDR2 SMNVEV (reference sequence). The V and J ends lost 4 bases and 1 base respectively, with 5 bases between them. The CDR3, as DNA: TGTGCCAGCAGTTCTCAGTCCTACGAGCAGTACTTC. Residues: CASSSQSYEQYF.

This chain connects TRBV11-2 to TRBJ2-3, with D possibly TRBD2 on 5 matching bases. CDR1 is SGHAT, CDR2 FQNNGV, per germline. Trimming left V 1 base short and J 2 bases short, with 10 bases between. The length of the CDR3 is 15 residues. Written as DNA, the CDR3 is TGTGCCAGCAGCTTAGCGGGAAGGTCCACAGATACGCAGTATTTT. Protein sequence: CASSLAGRSTDTQYF.